This T cell receptor beta chain was sequenced in a study of technical replicates of blood from a handful of donors. The repertoire was sequenced with immunoSEQ multiplex PCR; TCRdb's copy has only in-frame clones and lacks some. The data contain some 17,000 clones, roughly 86% of them singletons. The germline V gene encodes CDR1 GTSNPN and CDR2 SVGIG (reference sequence). CDR3 length: 12 amino acids. V lost 2 bases and J lost 7, with 11 bases in between. What was sequenced was PBMCs. The V and J genes are TRBV30 and TRBJ1-2; perhaps TRBD1 as D (6 bases). The clonotype originates from a human donor in good health. The CDR3 nucleotides read TGTGCCTGGAGTTACAGGGCGGGTGGCTACACCTTC. It codes for CAWSYRAGGYTF.